This TCR beta chain was found in a study of vaccination and CD4 T cells after COVID-19. Of note for this clonotype: Its antigen is currently unknown.

Sample treatment: approximately 9-day PBMC culture with coronavirus spike peptide pools or control peptides (ViraFEST assay). An Oncomine TCR Beta short-read assay was used to sequence the DNA from cultured CD4+ T cells. After culture, CD4+ T cells served as the source for genomic DNA extraction. TCRdb reprocessed the PCR reads via MiXCR and lists one record per CDR3 protein. The repertoire holds roughly 20,000 distinct CDR3 sequences, with about three fifths as singletons. CDR1 and CDR2 from the germline V gene are SGHNT and YENEEA. V lost 3 bases and J lost 6; bases outside the gene matches: 6. The CDR3 consists of 15 residues.

This chain uses TRBV11-3 with TRBJ2-1, with TRBD2 matching 9 bases. The receptor was derived from a human donor who had recovered from COVID-19. Sequences were obtained from CD4+ T cells from blood, cultured in vitro. CDR3 sequence (DNA): TGTGCCAGCAGCTTCGGGGCGGGAGGGCCCAATGAGCAGTTCTTC. It specifies CASSFGAGGPNEQFF. The complete variable domain, with remaining parts taken from reference TRBV11-3 and TRBJ2-1, reads EAGVVQSPRYKIIEKKQPVAFWCNPISGHNTLYWYLQNLGQGPELLIRYENEEAVDDSQLPKDRFSAERLKGVDSTLKIQPAELGDSAVYLCASSFGAGGPNEQFFGPGTRLTVL.